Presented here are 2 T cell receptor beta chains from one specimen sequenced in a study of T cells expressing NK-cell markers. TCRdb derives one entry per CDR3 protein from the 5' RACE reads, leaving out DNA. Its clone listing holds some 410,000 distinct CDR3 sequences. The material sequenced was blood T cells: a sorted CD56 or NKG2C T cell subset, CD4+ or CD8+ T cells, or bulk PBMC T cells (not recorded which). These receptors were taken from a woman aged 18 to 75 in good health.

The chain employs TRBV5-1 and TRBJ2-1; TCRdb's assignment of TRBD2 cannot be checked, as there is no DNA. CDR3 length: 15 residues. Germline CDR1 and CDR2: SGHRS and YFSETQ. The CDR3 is CASSLSSGGYNEQFF.

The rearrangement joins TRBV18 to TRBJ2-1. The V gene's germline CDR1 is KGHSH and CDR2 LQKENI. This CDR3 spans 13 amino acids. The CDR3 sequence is CASSPLQYNEQFF.